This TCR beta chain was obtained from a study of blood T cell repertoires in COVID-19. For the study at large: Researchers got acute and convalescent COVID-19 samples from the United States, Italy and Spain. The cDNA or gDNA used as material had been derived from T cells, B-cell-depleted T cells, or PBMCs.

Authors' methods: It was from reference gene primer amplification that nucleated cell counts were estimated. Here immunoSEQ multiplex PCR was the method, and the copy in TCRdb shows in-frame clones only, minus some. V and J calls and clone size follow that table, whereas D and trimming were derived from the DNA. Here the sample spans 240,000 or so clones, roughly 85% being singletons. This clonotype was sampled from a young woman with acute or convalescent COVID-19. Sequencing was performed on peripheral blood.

The CDR3 loop is CASRGTVRWDGYTF. The CDR3 nucleotides read TGTGCCAGTAGAGGGACAGTTCGCTGGGATGGCTACACCTTC. This chain joins TRBV19 and TRBJ1-2; 7 bases are a match to TRBD1. J lost 6 bases, V lost 6 bases, and 10 bases had no gene match. The germline gives CDR1 LNHDA, CDR2 SQIVND (reference sequence). This CDR3 comprises 14 residues.